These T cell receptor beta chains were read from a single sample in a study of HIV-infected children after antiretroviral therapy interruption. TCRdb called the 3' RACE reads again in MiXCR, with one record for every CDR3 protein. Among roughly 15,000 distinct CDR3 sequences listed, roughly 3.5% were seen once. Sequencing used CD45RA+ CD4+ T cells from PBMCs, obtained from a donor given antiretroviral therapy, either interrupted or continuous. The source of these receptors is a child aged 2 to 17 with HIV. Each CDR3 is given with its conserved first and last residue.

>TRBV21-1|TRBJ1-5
CASSKVGQGHRINQPQHF
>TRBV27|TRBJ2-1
CASSLGTGGAYNEQFF
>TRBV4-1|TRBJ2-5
CASSQARERGTQYF
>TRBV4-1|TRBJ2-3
CASSPQTSADTQYF
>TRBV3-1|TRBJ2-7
CASRGQGWNEQYF
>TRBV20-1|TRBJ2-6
CSARGRVFSGANVLTF
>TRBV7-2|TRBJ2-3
CASSFGSGGTDTQYF
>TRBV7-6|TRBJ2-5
CASSLTTGGDQETQYF
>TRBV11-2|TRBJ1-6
CASSPAPYNSPLHF
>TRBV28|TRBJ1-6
CASSGGDSPLHF
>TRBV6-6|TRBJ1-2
CASGDTNSDYTF
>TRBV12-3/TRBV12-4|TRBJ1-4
CASSLNDAHEKLFF
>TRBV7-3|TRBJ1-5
CASVKSDYTGKYNQPQHF
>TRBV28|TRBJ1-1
CASSPRWGTATEAFF
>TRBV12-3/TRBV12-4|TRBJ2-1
CASSLDVVRSFNNEQFF
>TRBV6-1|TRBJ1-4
CATSGQANEKLFF
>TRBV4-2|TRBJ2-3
CASSQDRGAGEDTQYF
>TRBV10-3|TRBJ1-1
CAISERSGVEAFF